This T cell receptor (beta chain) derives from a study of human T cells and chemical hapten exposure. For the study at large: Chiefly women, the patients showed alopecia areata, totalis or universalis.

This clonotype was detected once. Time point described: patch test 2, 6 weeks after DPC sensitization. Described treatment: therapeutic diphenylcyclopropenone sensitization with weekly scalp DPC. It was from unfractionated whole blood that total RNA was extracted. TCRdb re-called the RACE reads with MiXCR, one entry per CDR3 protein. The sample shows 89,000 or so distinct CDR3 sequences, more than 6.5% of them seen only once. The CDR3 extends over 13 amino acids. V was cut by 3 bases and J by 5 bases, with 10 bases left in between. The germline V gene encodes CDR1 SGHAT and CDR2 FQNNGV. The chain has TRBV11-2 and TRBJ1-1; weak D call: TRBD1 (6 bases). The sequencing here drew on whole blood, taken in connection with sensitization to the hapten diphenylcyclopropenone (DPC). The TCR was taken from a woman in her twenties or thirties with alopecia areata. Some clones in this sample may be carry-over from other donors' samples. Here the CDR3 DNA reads TGTGCCAGCAGCTTTAACAGGGAAACTGAAGCTTTCTTT. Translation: CASSFNRETEAFF.